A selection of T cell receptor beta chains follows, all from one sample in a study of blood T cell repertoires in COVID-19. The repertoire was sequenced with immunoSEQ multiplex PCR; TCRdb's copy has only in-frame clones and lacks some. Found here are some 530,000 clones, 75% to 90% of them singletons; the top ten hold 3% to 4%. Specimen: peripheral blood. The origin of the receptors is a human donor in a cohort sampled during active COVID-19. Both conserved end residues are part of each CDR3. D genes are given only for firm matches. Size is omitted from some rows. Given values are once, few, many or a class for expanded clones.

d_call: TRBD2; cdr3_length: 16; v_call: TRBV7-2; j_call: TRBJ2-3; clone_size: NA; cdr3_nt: TGTGCCAGCAGCTTAGGGGCGACTAGCGGGCTTTATACGCAGTATTTT; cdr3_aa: CASSLGATSGLYTQYF
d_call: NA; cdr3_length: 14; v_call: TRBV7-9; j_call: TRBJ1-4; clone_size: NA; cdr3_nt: TGTGCCAGCAGCTTAGGGGCAGGAAGTGAAAAACTGTTTTTT; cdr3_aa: CASSLGAGSEKLFF
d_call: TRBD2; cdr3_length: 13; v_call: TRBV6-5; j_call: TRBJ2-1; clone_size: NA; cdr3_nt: TGTGCCAGCAGTCTAGCGGGAGTAGGGGAGCAGTTCTTC; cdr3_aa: CASSLAGVGEQFF
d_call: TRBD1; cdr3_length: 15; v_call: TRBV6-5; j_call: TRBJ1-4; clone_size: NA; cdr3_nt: TGTGCCAGCGTCGTGGAAACAGGGGCTAATGAAAAACTGTTTTTT; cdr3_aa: CASVVETGANEKLFF
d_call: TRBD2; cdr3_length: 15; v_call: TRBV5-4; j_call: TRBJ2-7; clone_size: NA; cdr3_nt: TGTGCCAGCAGCTTGGGGGCGGGAGGCGGCTACGAGCAGTACTTC; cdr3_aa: CASSLGAGGGYEQYF
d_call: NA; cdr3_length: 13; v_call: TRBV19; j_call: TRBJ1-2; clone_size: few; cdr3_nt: TGTGCCAGTAGTACGTTATCGAGCTATGGCTACACCTTC; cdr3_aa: CASSTLSSYGYTF
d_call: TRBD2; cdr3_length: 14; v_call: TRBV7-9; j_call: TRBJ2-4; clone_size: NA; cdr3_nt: TGTGCCAGCAACCGAGCGGGAGGGCCAGACATTCAGTACTTC; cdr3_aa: CASNRAGGPDIQYF
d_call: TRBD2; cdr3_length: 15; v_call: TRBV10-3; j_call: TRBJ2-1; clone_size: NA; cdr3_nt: TGTGCCATCAGTCAGTCGGGACTAGCGGGAGCAAAGGAGTTCTTC; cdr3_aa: CAISQSGLAGAKEFF
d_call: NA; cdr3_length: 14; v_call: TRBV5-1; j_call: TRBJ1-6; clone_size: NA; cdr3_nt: TGCGCCAGCAGCTTATCGGGGTGGGGTTCACCCCTCCACTTT; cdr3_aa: CASSLSGWGSPLHF
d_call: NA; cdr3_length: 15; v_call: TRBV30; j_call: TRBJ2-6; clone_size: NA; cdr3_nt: TGTGCCTGGCAGGGTAAGCAGTCTGGGGCCAACGTCCTGACTTTC; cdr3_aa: CAWQGKQSGANVLTF
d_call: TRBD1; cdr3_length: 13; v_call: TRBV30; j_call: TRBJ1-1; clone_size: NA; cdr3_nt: TGTGCCTGGAGTGGGACAGGGCTTACTGAAGCTTTCTTT; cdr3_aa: CAWSGTGLTEAFF
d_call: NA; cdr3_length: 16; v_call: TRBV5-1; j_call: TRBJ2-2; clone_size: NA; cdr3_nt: TGCGCCAGCAGCTCGGACAGCTTCCTGAACACCGGGGAGCTGTTTTTT; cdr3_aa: CASSSDSFLNTGELFF
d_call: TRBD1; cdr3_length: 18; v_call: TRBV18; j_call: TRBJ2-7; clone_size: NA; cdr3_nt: TGTGCCAGCTCACCATATATTTATTCGACAGGGAGCTCCTACGAGCAGTACTTC; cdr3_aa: CASSPYIYSTGSSYEQYF
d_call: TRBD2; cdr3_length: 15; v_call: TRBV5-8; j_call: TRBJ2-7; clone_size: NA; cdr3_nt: TGTGCCAGCAGCGTCGGACTAGCGGGGACCTACGAGCAGTACTTC; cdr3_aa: CASSVGLAGTYEQYF
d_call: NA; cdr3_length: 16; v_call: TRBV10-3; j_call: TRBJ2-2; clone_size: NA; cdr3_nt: TGTGCCATCCCGGCGAAACTAGCCGAGAACACCGGGGAGCTGTTTTTT; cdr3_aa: CAIPAKLAENTGELFF
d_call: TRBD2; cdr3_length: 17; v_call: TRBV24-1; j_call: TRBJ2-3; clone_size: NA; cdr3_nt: TGTGCCACCAGTGAACGCGGGACTAGCGGACTCACAGATACGCAGTATTTT; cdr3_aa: CATSERGTSGLTDTQYF
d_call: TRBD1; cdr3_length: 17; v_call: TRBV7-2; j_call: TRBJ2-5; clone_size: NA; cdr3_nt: TGTGCCAGCAGCACTCACCCTAGGGGACAGGGGCGGAAGACCCAGTACTTC; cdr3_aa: CASSTHPRGQGRKTQYF
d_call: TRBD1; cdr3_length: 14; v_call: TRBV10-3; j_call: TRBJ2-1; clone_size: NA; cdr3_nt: TGTGCCATCGGAGGGGGACAGGACTACAATGAGCAGTTCTTC; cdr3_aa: CAIGGGQDYNEQFF
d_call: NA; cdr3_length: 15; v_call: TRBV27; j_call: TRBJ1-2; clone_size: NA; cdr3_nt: TGTGCCAGCAGTTTAAATGGGGGGTCGGACTATGGCTACACCTTC; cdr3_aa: CASSLNGGSDYGYTF
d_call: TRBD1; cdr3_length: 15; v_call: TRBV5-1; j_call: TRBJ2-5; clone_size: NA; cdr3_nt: TGCGCCAGCAGCCTGGGGACAGGACTTGGAGAGACCCAGTACTTC; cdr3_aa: CASSLGTGLGETQYF
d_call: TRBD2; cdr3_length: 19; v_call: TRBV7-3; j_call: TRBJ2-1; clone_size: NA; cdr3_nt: TGTGCCAGCAGCTTAATGGGTCCTAGCGGGAGCATTCCCGGCGATGAGCAGTTCTTC; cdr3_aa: CASSLMGPSGSIPGDEQFF
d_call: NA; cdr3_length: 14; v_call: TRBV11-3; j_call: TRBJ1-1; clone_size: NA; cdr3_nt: TGTGCCAGCAGCTTTACAGGGCGGGTCGGTGAAGCTTTCTTT; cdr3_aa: CASSFTGRVGEAFF
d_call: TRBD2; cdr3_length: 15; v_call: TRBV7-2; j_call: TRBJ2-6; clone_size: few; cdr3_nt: TGTGCCAGCAGCTTAACTCAAGCGGGGCCCAACGTCCTGACTTTC; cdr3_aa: CASSLTQAGPNVLTF
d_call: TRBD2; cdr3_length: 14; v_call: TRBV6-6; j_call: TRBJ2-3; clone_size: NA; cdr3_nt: TGTGCCAGCAGTGGAGCGGGAGGGGTAGATACGCAGTATTTT; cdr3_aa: CASSGAGGVDTQYF
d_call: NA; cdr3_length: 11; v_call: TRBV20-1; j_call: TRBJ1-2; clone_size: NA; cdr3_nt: TGCAGTGCTAGAGCAGTCCCTGGCTACACCTTC; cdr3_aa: CSARAVPGYTF
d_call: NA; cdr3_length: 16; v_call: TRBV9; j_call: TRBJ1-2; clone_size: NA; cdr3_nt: TGTGCCAGCAGCGTTTTTCCGACGACTACTAACTATGGCTACACCTTC; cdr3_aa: CASSVFPTTTNYGYTF
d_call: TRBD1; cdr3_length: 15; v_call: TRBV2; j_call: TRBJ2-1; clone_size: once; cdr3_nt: TGTGCCAGCAGAGGACGTTGGACAGGGGACTATGAGCAGTTCTTC; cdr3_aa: CASRGRWTGDYEQFF
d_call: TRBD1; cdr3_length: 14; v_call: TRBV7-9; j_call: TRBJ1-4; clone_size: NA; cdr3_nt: TGTGCCAGCAGCTTAGGGACAGGTGGTGAAAAACTGTTTTTT; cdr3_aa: CASSLGTGGEKLFF
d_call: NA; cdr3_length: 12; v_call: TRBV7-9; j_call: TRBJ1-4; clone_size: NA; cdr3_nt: TGTGCCAGCAGCTTCGAGGGCGAAAAACTGTTTTTT; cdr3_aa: CASSFEGEKLFF
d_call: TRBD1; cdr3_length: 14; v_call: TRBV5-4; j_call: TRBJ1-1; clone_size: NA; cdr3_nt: TGTGCCAGCAGGACACAAACAGGGGACACTGAAGCTTTCTTT; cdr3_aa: CASRTQTGDTEAFF
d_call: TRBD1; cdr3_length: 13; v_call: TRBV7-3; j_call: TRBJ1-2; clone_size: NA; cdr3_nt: TGTGCCAGCAGCCCAGGGACAGGGATGGGCTACACCTTC; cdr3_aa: CASSPGTGMGYTF
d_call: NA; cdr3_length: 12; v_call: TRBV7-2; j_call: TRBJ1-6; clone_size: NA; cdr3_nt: TGTGCCAGCAGCTTAAAAGCAACTCCCCTCCACTTT; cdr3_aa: CASSLKATPLHF
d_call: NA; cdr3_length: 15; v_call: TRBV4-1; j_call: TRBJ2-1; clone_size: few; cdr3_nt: TGCGCCAGCAGCCAAGATGGACTCGGGGACAATGAGCAGTTCTTC; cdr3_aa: CASSQDGLGDNEQFF
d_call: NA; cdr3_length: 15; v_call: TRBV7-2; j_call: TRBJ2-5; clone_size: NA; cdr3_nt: TGTGCCAGCAGCTTCTCGTCCGTCTCGCGAGGGACCCAGTACTTC; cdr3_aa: CASSFSSVSRGTQYF
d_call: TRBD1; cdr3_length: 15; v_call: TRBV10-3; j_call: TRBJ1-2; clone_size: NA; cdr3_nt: TGTGCCATCAGTGGGGACCGAGGGACAGGCAATGGCTACACCTTC; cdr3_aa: CAISGDRGTGNGYTF
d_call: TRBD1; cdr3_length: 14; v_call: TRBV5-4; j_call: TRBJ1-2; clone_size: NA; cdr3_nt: TGTGCCAGCAGCTTGGAGTACAGGGGGCATGGCTACACCTTC; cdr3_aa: CASSLEYRGHGYTF
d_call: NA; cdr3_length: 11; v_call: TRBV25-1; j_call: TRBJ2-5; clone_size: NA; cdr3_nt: TGTGCCACCCGACCAGGGGAGACCCAGTACTTC; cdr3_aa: CATRPGETQYF
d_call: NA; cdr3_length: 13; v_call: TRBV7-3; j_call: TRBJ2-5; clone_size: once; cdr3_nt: TGTGCCAGCAGCAGAGGCAGCAGAGAGACCCAGTACTTC; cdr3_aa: CASSRGSRETQYF
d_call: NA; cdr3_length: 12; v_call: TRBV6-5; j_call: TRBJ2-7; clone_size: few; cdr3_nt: TGTGCCGCACAGACGGCCTTTTCCGAGCAGTACTTC; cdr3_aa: CAAQTAFSEQYF
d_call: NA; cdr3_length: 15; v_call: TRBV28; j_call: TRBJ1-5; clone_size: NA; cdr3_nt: TGTGCCTGGGCCGCCGCTACTTATAGCAATCAGCCCCAGCATTTT; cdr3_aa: CAWAAATYSNQPQHF
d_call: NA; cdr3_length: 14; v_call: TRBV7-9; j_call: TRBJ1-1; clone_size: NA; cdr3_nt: TGTGCCAGCAGCCGGGGAGGGAGGAACACTGAAGCTTTCTTT; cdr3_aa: CASSRGGRNTEAFF
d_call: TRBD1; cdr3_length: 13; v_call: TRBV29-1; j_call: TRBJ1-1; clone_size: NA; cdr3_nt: TGCAGCGCCGGGACAGGGGGCCACACTGAAGCTTTCTTT; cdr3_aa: CSAGTGGHTEAFF
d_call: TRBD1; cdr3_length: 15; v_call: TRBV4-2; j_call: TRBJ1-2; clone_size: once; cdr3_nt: TGTGCCAGCAGCCAAGTACTTCAGGGGGCCTATGGCTACACCTTC; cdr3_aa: CASSQVLQGAYGYTF
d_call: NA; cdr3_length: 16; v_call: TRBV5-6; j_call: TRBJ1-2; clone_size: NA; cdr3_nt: TGTGCCAGCAGCTGGGAGCAACAACCCTCGGTACGGGGCTACACCTTC; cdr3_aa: CASSWEQQPSVRGYTF
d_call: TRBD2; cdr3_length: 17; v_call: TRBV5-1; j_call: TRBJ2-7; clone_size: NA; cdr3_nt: TGCGCCAGCAGCTTGGCTTCGGGACTAGCGAAAATCTACGAGCAGTACTTC; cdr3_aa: CASSLASGLAKIYEQYF
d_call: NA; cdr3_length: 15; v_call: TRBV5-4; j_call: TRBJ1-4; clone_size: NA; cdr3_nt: TGTGCCAGCAGCTTCGAGGGATTGAGGAATGAAAAACTGTTTTTT; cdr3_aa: CASSFEGLRNEKLFF
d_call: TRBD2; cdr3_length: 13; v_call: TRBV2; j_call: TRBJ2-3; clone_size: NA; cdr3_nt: TGTGCCAGCAGGGGACTAGGGGGGACAACGCAGTATTTT; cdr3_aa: CASRGLGGTTQYF
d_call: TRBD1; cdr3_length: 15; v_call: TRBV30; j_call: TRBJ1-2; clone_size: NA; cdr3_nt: TGTGCCTGGAGAGGGGGACAGGGGATTTGGTATGGCTACACCTTC; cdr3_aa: CAWRGGQGIWYGYTF
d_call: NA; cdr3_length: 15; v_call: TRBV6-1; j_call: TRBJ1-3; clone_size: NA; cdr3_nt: TGTGCCAGCAGTGAAGCCCTCGACTATGGAAACACCATATATTTT; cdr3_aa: CASSEALDYGNTIYF
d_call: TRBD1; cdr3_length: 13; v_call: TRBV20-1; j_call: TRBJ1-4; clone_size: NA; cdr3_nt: TGCAGTGCTAGTGGAGGGGGCAATGAAAAACTGTTTTTT; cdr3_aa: CSASGGGNEKLFF
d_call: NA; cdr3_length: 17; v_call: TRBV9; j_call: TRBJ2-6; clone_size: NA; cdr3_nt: TGTGCCAGCAGCGTAGGGGCAGGACTCTCTGGGGCCAACGTCCTGACTTTC; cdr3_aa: CASSVGAGLSGANVLTF
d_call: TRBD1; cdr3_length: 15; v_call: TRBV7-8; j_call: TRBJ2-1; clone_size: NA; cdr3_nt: TGTGCCAGCAGCTTGACCGGGACAGGCCGTAGTGAGCAGTTCTTC; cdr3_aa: CASSLTGTGRSEQFF
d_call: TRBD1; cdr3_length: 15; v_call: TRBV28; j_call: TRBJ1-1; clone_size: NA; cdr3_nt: TGTGCCAGCAGTTTAGACGGGACAGGGGCCACTGAAGCTTTCTTT; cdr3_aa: CASSLDGTGATEAFF
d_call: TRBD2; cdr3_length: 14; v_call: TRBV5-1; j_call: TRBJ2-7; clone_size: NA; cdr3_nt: TGCGCCAGCAGCTTGCCTAGCGGGAACTACGAGCAGTACTTC; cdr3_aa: CASSLPSGNYEQYF
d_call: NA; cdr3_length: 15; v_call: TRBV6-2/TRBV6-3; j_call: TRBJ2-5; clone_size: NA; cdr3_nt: TGTGCCAGCAGTTACCCCGTAGGGGTCCAAGAGACCCAGTACTTC; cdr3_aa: CASSYPVGVQETQYF
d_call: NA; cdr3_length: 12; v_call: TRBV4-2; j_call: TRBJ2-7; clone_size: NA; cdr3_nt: TGTGCCAGCAGCCCGGGTCCTTACGAGCAGTACTTC; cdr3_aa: CASSPGPYEQYF
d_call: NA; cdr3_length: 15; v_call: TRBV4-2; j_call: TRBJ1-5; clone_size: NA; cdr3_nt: TGTGCCAGCAGCCAGGCCCGGGGGGCCGATCAGCCCCAGCATTTT; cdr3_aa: CASSQARGADQPQHF